This record looks at one T cell receptor beta chain sequence and its context. Building the TCR beta libraries relied on iRepertoire HTBI primers, and CDR3 regions underwent Arm-PCR. One entry per CDR3 protein, called by TCRdb with MiXCR from the multiplex PCR reads. The sample includes about 470,000 distinct CDR3 sequences, less than 25% of them seen just once. V was clipped by 4 bases and J by 9 bases, with 16 bases between them. CDR1 and CDR2 (germline): LGHDT, YNNKEL (reference sequence). The CDR3 sequence is 14 residues long. Noted time point: persistent/refractory GD, antithyroid drugs over 5 years with positive TRAb. Preparation of the TCR library used RNA extracted from PBMCs. The data stem from a study of regulatory T cells in long-lasting Graves disease.

This chain uses TRBV3-1 with TRBJ2-1; a possible D gene is TRBD2 (5 bases). The input for sequencing was peripheral blood mononuclear cells (PBMCs), taken when the disease was refractory, from a patient treated with antithyroid drugs. The receptor comes from a female donor with Graves disease. This chain's CDR3 is CASSPLTIIGEQFF. DNA of the CDR3: TGTGCCAGCAGCCCCTTGACTATTATAGGTGAGCAGTTCTTC.